The clone carrying this T cell receptor beta chain was detected a few times. Its antigen is as yet unknown. Sequenced by immunoSEQ multiplex PCR; TCRdb stores in-frame clones only, minus some. The sample yields roughly 50,000 clones, under 95% seen once. The CDR3 contains 13 residues. The V end was cut by 5 bases, the J end by 1 base, with 6 bases between. Germline CDR1 is MNHEY and CDR2 is SMNVEV (reference sequence). This sample is drawn from a study of OX40 agonist ivuxolimab in advanced cancers. Study-wide context: Every patient in dose escalation had hepatocellular carcinoma, melanoma, renal cell or head and neck cancer. Participants, approximately 81% male, averaged about 59 years of age, ranging from roughly 20 to 85. Partial responses were observed in three patients, of whom one had hepatocellular carcinoma and two had cutaneous melanoma.

Study findings and constraints: Among T cells, CD8+ cells averaged more expanded clones than CD4+ cells.

This chain joins TRBV27 and TRBJ1-5; no definite D call. The TCR originated in an adult with an advanced solid tumor such as melanoma, head and neck, liver or kidney cancer. This sample comprised CD4+ or CD8+ T cells sorted from blood, obtained in a trial of the OX40 agonist ivuxolimab. The CDR3 here is CASSGASNQPQHF. CDR3 coding DNA: TGTGCCAGCAGTGGCGCCAGCAATCAGCCCCAGCATTTT.